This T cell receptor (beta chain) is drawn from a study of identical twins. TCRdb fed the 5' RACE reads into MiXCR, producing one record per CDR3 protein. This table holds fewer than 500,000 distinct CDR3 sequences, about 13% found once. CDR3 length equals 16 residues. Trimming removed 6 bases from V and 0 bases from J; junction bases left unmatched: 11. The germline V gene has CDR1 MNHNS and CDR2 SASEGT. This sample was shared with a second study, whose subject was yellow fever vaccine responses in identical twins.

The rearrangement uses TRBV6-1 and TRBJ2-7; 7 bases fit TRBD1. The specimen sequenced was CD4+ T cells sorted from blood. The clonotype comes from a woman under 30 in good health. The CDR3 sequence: CASSSRKGASSYEQYF. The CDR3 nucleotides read TGTGCCAGCAGCTCTAGGAAGGGGGCCAGCTCCTACGAGCAGTACTTC.